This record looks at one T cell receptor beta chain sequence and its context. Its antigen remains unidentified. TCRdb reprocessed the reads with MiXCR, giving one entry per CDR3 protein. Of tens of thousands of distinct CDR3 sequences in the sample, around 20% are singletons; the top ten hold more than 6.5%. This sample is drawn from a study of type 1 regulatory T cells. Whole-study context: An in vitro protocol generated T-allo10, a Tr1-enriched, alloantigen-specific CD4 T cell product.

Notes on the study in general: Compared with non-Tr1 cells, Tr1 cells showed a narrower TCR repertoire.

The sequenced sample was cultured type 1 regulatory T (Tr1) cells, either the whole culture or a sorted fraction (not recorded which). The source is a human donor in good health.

For the CDR3, the DNA is TGTGCCAGCAGTTTAACAGACAATCAGCCCCAGCATTTT. As protein: CASSLTDNQPQHF. This chain uses TRBV28 with TRBJ1-5; D ambiguous. This CDR3 has 13 residues. The V gene's germline CDR1 is MDHEN and CDR2 SYDVKM. Trimming left V 2 bases short and J 3 bases short, with 5 bases between.